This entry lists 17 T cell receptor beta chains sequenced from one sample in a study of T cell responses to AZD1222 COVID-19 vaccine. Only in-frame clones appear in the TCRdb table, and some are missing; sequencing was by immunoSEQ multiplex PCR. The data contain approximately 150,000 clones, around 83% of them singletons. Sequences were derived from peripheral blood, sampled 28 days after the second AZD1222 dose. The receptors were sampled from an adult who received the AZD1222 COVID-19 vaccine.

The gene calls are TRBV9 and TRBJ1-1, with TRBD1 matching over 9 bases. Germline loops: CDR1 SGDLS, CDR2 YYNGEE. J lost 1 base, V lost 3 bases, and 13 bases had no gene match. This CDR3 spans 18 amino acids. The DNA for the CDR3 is TGTGCCAGCAGCGATACCCGGGACAGGGTAACAGAGAACACTGAAGCTTTCTTT. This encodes CASSDTRDRVTENTEAFF.

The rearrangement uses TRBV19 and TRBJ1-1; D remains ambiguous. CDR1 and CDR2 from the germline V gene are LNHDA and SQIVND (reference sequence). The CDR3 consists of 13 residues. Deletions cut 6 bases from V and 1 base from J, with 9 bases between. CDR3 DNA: TGTGCCAGTAGGCGGGTAGAGAACACTGAAGCTTTCTTT. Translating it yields CASRRVENTEAFF.

The CDR3 DNA follows: TGCGCCAGCAGGGACCCAGCCCCAGGGGAAGATACGCAGTATTTT. This codes for CASRDPAPGEDTQYF. This sequence joins TRBV10-2 and TRBJ2-3, with a tentative D call TRBD1 (6 bases). This CDR3 is built from 15 residues. Trimming removed 6 bases at V and 5 bases at J, with 18 bases between. Germline CDR1 and CDR2: WSHSY and SAAADI.

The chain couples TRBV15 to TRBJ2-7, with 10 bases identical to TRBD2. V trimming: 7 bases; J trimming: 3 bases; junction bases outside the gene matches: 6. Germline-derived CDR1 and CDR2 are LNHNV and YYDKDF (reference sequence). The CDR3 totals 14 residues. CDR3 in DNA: TGTGCCACCAATGGAGCGGGAGGGCTCTACGAGCAGTACTTC. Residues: CATNGAGGLYEQYF.

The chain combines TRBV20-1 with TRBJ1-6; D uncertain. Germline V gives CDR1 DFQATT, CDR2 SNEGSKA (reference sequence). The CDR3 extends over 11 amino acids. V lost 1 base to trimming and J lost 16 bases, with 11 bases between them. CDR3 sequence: CSARGIGLLHF. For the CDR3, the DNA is TGCAGTGCTAGAGGTATTGGCCTACTCCACTTT.

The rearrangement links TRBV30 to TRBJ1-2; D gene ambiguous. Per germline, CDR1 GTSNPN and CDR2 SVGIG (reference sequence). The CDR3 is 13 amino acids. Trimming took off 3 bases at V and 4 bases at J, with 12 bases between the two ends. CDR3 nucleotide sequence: TGTGCCTGGAGATCCGGGGTCACCTATGGCTACACCTTC. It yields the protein CAWRSGVTYGYTF.

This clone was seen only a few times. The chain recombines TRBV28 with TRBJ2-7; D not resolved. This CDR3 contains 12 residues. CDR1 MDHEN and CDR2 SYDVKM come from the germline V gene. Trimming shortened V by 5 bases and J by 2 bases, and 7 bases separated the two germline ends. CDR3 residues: CASSPDTYEQYF. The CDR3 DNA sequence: TGTGCCAGCAGTCCCGATACCTACGAGCAGTACTTC.

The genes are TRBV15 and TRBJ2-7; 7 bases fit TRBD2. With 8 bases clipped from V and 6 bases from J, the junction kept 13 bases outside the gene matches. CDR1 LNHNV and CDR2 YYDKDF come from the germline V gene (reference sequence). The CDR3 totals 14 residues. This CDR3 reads CATGVGGSSPEQYF. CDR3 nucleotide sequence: TGTGCCACCGGGGTGGGGGGGAGTTCCCCCGAGCAGTACTTC. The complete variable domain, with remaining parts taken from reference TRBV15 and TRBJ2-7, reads DAMVIQNPRYQVTQFGKPVTLSCSQTLNHNVMYWYQQKSSQAPKLLFHYYDKDFNNEADTPDNFQSRRPNTSFCFLDIRSPGLGDTAMYLCATGVGGSSPEQYFGPGTRLTVT.

CDR3: CASSTLWSSYNSPLHF. The CDR3 nucleotides are TGTGCCAGCAGCACCCTGTGGAGCTCCTATAATTCACCCCTCCACTTT. V and J are TRBV5-4 and TRBJ1-6; D gene uncertain. Germline V lookup: CDR1 SGHNT, CDR2 YYREEE (reference sequence). The CDR3 is made up of 16 amino acids. Trimming left V 4 bases short and J 0 bases short, with 11 bases between.

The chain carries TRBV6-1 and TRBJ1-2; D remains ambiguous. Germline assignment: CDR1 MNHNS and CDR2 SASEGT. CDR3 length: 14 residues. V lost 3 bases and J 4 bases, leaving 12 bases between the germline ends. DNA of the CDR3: TGTGCCAGCAGTGAGCCCTGGACGGTCTATGGCTACACCTTC. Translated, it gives CASSEPWTVYGYTF.

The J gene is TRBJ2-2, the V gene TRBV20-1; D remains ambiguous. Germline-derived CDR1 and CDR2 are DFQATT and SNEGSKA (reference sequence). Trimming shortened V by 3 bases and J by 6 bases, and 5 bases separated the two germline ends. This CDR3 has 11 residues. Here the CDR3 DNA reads TGCAGTGCTAGTGGCCCCGGGGAGCTGTTTTTT. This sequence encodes CSASGPGELFF.

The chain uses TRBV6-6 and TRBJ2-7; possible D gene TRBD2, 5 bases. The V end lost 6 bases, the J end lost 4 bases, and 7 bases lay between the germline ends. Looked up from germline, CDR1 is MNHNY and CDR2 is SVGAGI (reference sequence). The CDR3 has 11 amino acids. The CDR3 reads CASRQRYEQYF. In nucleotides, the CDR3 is TGTGCCAGCAGACAGCGGTACGAGCAGTACTTC.

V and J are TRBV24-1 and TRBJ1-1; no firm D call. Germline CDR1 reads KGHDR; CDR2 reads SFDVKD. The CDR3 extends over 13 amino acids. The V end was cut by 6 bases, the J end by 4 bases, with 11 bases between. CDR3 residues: CATSNPWGTEAFF. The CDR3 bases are TGTGCCACCAGTAACCCCTGGGGCACTGAAGCTTTCTTT.

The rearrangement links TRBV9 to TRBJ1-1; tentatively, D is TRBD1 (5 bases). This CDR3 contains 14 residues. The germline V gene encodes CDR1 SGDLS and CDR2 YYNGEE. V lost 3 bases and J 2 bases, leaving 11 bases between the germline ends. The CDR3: CASSAGLQNTEAFF. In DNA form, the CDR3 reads TGTGCCAGCAGCGCGGGGCTTCAAAACACTGAAGCTTTCTTT.

CDR3 region: CASSLLKHLSATEAFF. The CDR3 region has the DNA TGCGCCAGCAGCTTGCTCAAACACCTCTCAGCCACTGAAGCTTTCTTT. The chain recombines TRBV5-1 with TRBJ1-1; D is uncertain. The CDR3 spans 16 residues. Looked up from germline, CDR1 is SGHRS and CDR2 is YFSETQ. Trimming removed 1 base from V and 4 bases from J, with 17 bases in between.

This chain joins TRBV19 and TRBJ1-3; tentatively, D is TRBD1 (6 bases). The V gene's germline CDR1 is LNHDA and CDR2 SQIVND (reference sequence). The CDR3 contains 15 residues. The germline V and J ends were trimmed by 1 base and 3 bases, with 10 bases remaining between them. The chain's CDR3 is CASSIAGGVGNTIYF. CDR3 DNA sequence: TGTGCCAGTAGTATAGCCGGGGGCGTTGGAAACACCATATATTTT.

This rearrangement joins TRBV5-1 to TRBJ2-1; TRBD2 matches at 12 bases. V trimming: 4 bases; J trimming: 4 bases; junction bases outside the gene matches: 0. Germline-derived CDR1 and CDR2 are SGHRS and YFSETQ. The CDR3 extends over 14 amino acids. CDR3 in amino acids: CASSGLAGYNEQFF. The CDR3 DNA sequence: TGCGCCAGCAGCGGACTAGCGGGATACAATGAGCAGTTCTTC.